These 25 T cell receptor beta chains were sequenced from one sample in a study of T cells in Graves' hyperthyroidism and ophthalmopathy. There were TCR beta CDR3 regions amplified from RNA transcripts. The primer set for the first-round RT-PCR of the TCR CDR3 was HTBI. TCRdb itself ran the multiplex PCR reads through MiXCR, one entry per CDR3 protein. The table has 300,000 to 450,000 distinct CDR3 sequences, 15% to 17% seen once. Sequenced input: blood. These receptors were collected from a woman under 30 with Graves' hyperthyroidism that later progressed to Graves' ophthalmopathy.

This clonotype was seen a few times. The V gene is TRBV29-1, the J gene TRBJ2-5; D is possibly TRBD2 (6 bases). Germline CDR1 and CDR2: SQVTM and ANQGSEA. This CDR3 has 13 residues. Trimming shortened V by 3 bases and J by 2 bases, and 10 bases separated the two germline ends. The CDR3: CSVEASDQETQYF. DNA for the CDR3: TGCAGCGTTGAGGCTAGCGATCAAGAGACCCAGTACTTC.

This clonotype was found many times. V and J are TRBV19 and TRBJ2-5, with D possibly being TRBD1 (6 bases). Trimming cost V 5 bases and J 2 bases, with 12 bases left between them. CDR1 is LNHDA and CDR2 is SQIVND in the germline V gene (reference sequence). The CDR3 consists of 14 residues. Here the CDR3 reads CASSPGTKQETQYF. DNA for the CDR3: TGTGCCAGTAGTCCAGGGACAAAACAAGAGACCCAGTACTTC.

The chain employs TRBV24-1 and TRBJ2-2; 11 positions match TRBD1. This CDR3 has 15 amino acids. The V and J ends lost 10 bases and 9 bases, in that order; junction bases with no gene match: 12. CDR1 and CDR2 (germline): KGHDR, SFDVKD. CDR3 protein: CATDGTGGPDRELFF. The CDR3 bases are TGTGCCACAGATGGGACAGGGGGTCCTGACAGGGAGCTGTTTTTT.

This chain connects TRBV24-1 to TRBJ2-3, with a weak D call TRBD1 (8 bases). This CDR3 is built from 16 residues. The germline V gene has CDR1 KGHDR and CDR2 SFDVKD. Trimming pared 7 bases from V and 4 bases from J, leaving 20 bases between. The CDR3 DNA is TGTGCCACCAGGGGGGGGACAGGAGCTTACGCAGATACGCAGTATTTT. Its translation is CATRGGTGAYADTQYF.

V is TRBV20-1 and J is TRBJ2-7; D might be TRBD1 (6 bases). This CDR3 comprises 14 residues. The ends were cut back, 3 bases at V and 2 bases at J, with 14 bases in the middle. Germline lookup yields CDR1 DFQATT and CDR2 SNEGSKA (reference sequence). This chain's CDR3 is CSASIFEGAYEQYF. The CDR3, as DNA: TGCAGTGCTAGTATTTTCGAGGGGGCCTACGAGCAGTACTTC.

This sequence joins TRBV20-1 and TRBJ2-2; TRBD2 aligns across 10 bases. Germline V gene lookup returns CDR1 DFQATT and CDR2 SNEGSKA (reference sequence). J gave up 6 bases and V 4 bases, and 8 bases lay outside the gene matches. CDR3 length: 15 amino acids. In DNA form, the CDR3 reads TGCAGTGCTATTCTAGCGGGAGTCTTCGCCGGGGAGCTGTTTTTT. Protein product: CSAILAGVFAGELFF.

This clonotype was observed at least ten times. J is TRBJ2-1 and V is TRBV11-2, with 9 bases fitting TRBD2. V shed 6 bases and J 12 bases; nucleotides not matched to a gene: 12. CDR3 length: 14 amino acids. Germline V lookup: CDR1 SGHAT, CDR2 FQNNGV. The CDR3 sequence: CASRRAGGPGGQFF. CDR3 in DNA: TGTGCCAGCAGAAGGGCGGGAGGGCCTGGTGGGCAGTTCTTC.

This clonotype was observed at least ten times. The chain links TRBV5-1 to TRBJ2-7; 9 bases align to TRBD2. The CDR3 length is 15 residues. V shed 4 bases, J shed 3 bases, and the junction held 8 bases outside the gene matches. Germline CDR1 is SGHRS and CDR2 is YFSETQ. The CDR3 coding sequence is TGCGCCAGCAGCCCGGAGGTAGCGGGAGTCTACGAGCAGTACTTC. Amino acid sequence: CASSPEVAGVYEQYF.

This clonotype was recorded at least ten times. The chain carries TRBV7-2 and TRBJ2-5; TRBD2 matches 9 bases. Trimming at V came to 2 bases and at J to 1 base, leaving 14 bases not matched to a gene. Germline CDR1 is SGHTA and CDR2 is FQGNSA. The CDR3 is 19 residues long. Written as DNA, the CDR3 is TGTGCCAGCAGCTTAAGTGGGCTAGCGGGACCCCACCTCCAAGAGACCCAGTACTTC. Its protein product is CASSLSGLAGPHLQETQYF.

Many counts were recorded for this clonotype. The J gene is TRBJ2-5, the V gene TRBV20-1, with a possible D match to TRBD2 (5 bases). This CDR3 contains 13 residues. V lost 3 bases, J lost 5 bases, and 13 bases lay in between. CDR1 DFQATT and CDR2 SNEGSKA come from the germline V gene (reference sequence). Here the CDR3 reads CSASRGSGETQYF. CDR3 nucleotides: TGCAGTGCTAGCCGAGGTTCGGGGGAGACCCAGTACTTC.

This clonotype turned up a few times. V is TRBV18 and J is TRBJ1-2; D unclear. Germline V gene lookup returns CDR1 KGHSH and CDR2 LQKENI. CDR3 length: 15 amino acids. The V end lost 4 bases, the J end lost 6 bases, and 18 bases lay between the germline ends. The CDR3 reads CASSHETRPSDGYTF. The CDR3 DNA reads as TGTGCCAGCTCACATGAGACACGGCCATCGGATGGCTACACCTTC.

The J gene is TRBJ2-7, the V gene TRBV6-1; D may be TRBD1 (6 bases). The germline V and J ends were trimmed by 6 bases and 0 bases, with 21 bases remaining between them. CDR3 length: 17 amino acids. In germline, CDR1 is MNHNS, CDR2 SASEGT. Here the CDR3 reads CASRQDRGLESSYEQYF. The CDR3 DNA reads TGTGCCAGCAGGCAGGACAGAGGACTGGAGAGCTCCTACGAGCAGTACTTC.

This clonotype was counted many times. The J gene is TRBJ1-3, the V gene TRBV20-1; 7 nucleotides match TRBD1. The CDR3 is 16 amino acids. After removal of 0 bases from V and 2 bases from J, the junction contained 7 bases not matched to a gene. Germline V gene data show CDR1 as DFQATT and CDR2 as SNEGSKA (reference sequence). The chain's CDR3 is CSARDRRGQTGNTIYF. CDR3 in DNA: TGCAGTGCTAGAGATCGCAGGGGACAGACTGGAAACACCATATATTTT.

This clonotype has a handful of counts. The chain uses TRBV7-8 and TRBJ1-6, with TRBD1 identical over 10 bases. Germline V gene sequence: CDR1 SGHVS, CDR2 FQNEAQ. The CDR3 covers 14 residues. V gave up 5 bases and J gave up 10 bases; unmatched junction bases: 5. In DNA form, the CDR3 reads TGTGCCAGCAGCAGACAGGGGGCGCCATCACCCCTCCACTTT. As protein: CASSRQGAPSPLHF.

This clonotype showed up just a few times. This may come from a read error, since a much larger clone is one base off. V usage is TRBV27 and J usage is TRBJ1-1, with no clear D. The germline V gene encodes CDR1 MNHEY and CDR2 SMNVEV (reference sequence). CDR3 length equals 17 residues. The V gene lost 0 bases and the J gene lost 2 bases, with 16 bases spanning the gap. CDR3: CASSLSVWQVSNTEAFF. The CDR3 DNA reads TGTGCCAGCAGTTTATCGGTATGGCAGGTCTCCAACACTGAAGCTTTCTTT.

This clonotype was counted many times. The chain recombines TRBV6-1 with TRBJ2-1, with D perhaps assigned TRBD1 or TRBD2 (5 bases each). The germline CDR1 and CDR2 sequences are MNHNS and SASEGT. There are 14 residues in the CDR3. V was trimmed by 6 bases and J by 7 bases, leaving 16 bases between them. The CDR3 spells CASRTGTRFNEQFF. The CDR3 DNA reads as TGTGCCAGCAGGACCGGGACCCGGTTTAATGAGCAGTTCTTC.

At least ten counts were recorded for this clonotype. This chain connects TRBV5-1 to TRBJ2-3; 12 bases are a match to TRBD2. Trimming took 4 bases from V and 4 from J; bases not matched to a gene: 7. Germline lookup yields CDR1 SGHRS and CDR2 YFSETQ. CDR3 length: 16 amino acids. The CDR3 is CASSLLAGGPADTQYF. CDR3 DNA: TGCGCCAGCAGCCTCCTAGCGGGAGGGCCCGCAGATACGCAGTATTTT.

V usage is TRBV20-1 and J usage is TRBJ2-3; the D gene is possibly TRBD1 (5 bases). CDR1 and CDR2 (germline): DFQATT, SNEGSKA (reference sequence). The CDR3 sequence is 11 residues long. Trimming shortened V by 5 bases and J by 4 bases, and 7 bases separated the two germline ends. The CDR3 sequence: CSAAGPDTQYF. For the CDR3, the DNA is TGCAGTGCTGCAGGGCCAGATACGCAGTATTTT.

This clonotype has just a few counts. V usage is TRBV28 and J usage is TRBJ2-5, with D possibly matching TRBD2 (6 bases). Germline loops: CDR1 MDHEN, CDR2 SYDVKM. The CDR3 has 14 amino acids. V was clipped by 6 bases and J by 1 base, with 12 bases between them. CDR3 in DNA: TGTGCCAGCAGACCGTGGGACTCCCAAGAGACCCAGTACTTC. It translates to CASRPWDSQETQYF.

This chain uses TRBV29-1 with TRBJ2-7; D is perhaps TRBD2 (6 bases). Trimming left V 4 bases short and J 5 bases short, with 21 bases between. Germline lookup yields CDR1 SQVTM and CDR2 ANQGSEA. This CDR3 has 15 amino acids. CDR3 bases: TGCAGCGTTGCTGGCGGAGGGGTAAAGAAGAACGAGCAGTACTTC. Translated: CSVAGGGVKKNEQYF.

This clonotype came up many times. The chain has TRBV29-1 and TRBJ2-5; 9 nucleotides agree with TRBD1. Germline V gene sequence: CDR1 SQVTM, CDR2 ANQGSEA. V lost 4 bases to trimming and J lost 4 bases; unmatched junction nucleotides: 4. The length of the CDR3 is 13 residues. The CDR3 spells CSVVDRGGETQYF. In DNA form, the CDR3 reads TGCAGCGTTGTCGACAGGGGGGGAGAGACCCAGTACTTC.

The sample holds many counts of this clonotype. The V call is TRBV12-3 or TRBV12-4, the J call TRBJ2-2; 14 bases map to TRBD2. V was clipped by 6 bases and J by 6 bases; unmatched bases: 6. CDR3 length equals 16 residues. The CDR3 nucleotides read TGTGCCAGCAGCACGGGACTAGCGGGAGAGGCCGGGGAGCTGTTTTTT. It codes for CASSTGLAGEAGELFF.

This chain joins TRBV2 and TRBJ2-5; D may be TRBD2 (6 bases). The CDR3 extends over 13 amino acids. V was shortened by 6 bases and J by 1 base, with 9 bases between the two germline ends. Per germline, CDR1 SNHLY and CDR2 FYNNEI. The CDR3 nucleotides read TGTGCCAGCAGGGGGGACTTCCAAGAGACCCAGTACTTC. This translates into CASRGDFQETQYF. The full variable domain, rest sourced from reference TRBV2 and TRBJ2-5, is EPEVTQTPSHQVTQMGQEVILRCVPISNHLYFYWYRQILGQKVEFLVSFYNNEISEKSEIFDDQFSVERPDGSNFTLKIRSTKLEDSAMYFCASRGDFQETQYFGPGTRLLVL.

CDR3 sequence (DNA): TGTGCCACCAGGGCCGATAGTAGCGGGAGCTGGAACAATGAGCAGTTCTTC. Translated: CATRADSSGSWNNEQFF. The rearrangement joins TRBV15 to TRBJ2-1; TRBD2 matches at 9 bases. Trimming cost V 6 bases and J 5 bases; bases outside gene matches: 14. CDR1 is LNHNV and CDR2 is YYDKDF in the germline V gene (reference sequence). CDR3 length equals 17 residues.

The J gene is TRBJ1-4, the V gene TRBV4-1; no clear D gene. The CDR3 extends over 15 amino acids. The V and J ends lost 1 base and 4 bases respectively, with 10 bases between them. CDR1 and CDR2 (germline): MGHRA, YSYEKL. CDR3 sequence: CASSQVLSDNEKLFF. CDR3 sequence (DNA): TGCGCCAGCAGCCAAGTCCTGTCAGATAATGAAAAACTGTTTTTT.